The 32 T cell receptor beta chains given below trace back to one sample, sequenced in a study of tissue T cells after allogeneic stem cell transplantation. The repertoire was sequenced with immunoSEQ multiplex PCR; TCRdb's copy has only in-frame clones and lacks some. The sample yields about 48,000 clones, 73% seen once. Sequencing input: sorted cells pooled from one or two spleens. The receptors derive from a pool of C57BL/6 mice in good health.

Notes on this clone: Germline and genes here are mouse. The read ends 1 residue early relative to the CDR3; the germline J gene fills the gap. The chain uses TRBV29 and TRBJ2-5, with D tentatively TRBD2 (6 bases). V gave up 0 bases and J gave up 3 bases, with 13 bases separating them. CDR1 is MSHET, CDR2 SYDVDS, per germline. There are 16 residues in the CDR3. Incomplete CDR3 DNA: TGTGCTAGCAGTTTATCGATTGTCTGGGGACAAGACACCCAGTAC. Amino acids: CASSLSIVWGQDTQY. The whole CDR3 reads CASSLSIVWGQDTQYF.

This clone was found a few times. Gene names follow the mouse nomenclature. The missing CDR3 end, 1 residue past where the read stops, is filled in from the germline J gene. Distinct nucleotide sequences in the sample also encode this CDR3. The chain is built from TRBV5 and TRBJ2-7, with 9 bases matching TRBD2. Germline CDR1 and CDR2: LGHNA and YNLKQL (reference sequence). The CDR3 consists of 15 residues. V dropped 0 bases and J dropped 1; count of bases not matched to a gene: 1. The covered CDR3 bases are TGTGCCAGCAGCCAAGACTGGGGGGGGTCCTATGAACAGTAC. It translates to CASSQDWGGSYEQY. The whole CDR3 protein reads CASSQDWGGSYEQYF.

With regard to this clone: The gene names here belong to mouse. With the read ending 1 residue before the CDR3 end, the germline J gene is used to fill in that end. This sequence joins TRBV13-2 and TRBJ1-5, with D perhaps matching TRBD1 (6 bases). This CDR3 spans 15 amino acids. Trimming took 3 bases from V and 0 from J, leaving 10 bases between them. Germline CDR1 reads NNHNN; CDR2 reads SYGAGS (reference sequence). The CDR3 spells CASGGDKHNNQAPLF. Incomplete CDR3 DNA: TGTGCCAGCGGTGGGGACAAACATAACAACCAGGCTCCGCTT.

Worth noting for this clone: Genes and germline are mouse. From the germline J gene comes the end of the CDR3, since the read stops 1 residue before it. The chain is built from TRBV1 and TRBJ1-5, with 11 nucleotides matching TRBD1. Germline CDR1 reads NSQYPW; CDR2 reads LRSPGD (reference sequence). The J segment lost 3 bases and the V segment lost 3 bases, leaving 1 base of the junction unmatched. This CDR3 is 15 amino acids long. CDR3 in amino acids: CTCSAGTGGNQAPLF. CDR3 bases read: TGCACCTGCAGTGCCGGGACAGGGGGCAACCAGGCTCCGCTT.

This clone was recorded only once. The gene names given are mouse names. The read gets to within 1 residue of the CDR3 end, and the germline J gene fills in the rest. The rearrangement joins TRBV17 to TRBJ2-2, with D unclear. V shed 1 base and J shed 0 bases, with 6 bases lying between them. This CDR3 spans 15 amino acids. In germline, CDR1 is MNHDT, CDR2 YYDKIL. The part of the CDR3 DNA that was read is TGTGCTAGCAGTAGAGGCAGAACAAACACCGGGCAGCTCTAC. Protein sequence: CASSRGRTNTGQLY. The whole CDR3 protein reads CASSRGRTNTGQLYF.

On this clone itself: Gene names and germline refer to mouse. The read ends 1 residue shy of where the CDR3 ends; the end is completed using the germline J gene. Other DNA sequences within the sample encode an identical CDR3. The chain is built from TRBV1 and TRBJ1-1, with unresolved D. Germline loops: CDR1 NSQYPW, CDR2 LRSPGD (reference sequence). Trimming removed 0 bases from V and 1 base from J, with 6 bases in between. CDR3 length equals 14 residues. Partial CDR3 DNA: TGCACCTGCAGTGCAGATCCCAGAAACACAGAAGTCTTC. Its translation: CTCSADPRNTEVF. The CDR3 in its entirety is CTCSADPRNTEVFF.

A remark on this clone: The gene symbols are mouse symbols. The CDR3 end is not reached by the read, which stops 1 residue before it; the germline J gene fills it in. The rearrangement joins TRBV31 to TRBJ2-5, with 9 bases aligning to TRBD2. From germline, CDR1 is GKSSPN and CDR2 SITVG. Unmatched junction bases numbered 3, after V lost 3 bases and J lost 2 bases. The CDR3 runs to 14 residues. CDR3 DNA (partial): TGTGCCTGGAGCCCGGGACTGGGCCAAGACACCCAGTAC. It yields the protein CAWSPGLGQDTQY. The CDR3 as a whole reads CAWSPGLGQDTQYF.

Turning to this clone: The germline and genes are mouse ones. The sequence runs out 1 residue before the end of the CDR3; the remainder is reconstructed from the germline J gene. The chain recombines TRBV3 with TRBJ1-5; TRBD1 matches 7 bases. The CDR3 is 15 residues long. CDR1 and CDR2 from the germline V gene are SNHLY and FYNGKV (reference sequence). Trimming took 2 bases from V and 3 from J; bases not matched to a gene: 4. CDR3 region: CASSLQGGSNQAPLF. CDR3 bases read: TGTGCCAGCAGCTTACAAGGGGGCTCCAACCAGGCTCCGCTT. The whole variable domain, remainder taken from reference TRBV3 and TRBJ1-5, is GPKVLQIPSHQIIDMGQMVTLNCDPVSNHLYFYWYKQILGQQMEFLVNFYNGKVMEKSKLFKDQFSVERPDGSYFTLKIQPTALEDSAVYFCASSLQGGSNQAPLFGEGTRLSVL.

On this clone: Here the gene names and germline are mouse. The read falls 1 residue short of the CDR3 end, and the missing part is taken from the germline J gene. V gene TRBV13-1 combines with J gene TRBJ2-2; D gene unclear. CDR1 is NSHNY, CDR2 SYGAGN, per germline. V lost 5 bases to trimming and J lost 3 bases, with 11 bases between them. CDR3 length equals 14 residues. Partial CDR3 DNA: TGTGCCAGCAGGGGAGGGCAGGACACCGGGCAGCTCTAC. Translated, it gives CASRGGQDTGQLY. The entire CDR3 is CASRGGQDTGQLYF.

A note on this clone: Gene and germline names: mouse. The read ends 1 residue shy of where the CDR3 ends; the end is completed using the germline J gene. The chain joins TRBV15 to TRBJ1-4; 7 bases are a match to TRBD1. The CDR3 spans 16 residues. V trimming: 5 bases; J trimming: 3 bases; junction bases outside the gene matches: 9. Germline assignment: CDR1 SGHND and CDR2 FRSKSL. The DNA read from the CDR3 is TGTGCCAGCAGTAACCTCCGGGACAGACCCAACGAAAGATTATTT. This encodes CASSNLRDRPNERLF. The whole CDR3 is CASSNLRDRPNERLFF. The full variable domain, in which reference TRBV15 and TRBJ1-4 provide the parts outside the CDR3, is DAGVTQTPRHEVAEKGQTIILKCEPVSGHNDLFWYRQTKIQGLELLSYFRSKSLMEDGGAFKDRFKAEMLNSSFSTLKIQPTEPKDSAVYLCASSNLRDRPNERLFFGHGTKLSVL.

As to this clone: Gene names follow the mouse nomenclature. The CDR3 end lies 1 residue beyond the end of the read and is filled in from the germline J gene. Other DNA sequences in this specimen translate into the identical CDR3. V and J are TRBV4 and TRBJ2-4; 11 positions agree with TRBD2. The germline V gene encodes CDR1 LGHDT and CDR2 YNNKQL (reference sequence). CDR3 length equals 14 residues. Trimming took 5 bases from V and 5 from J; bases not matched to a gene: 3. CDR3 bases read: TGTGCCAGCAGCCCCGGGACTGGGGGAAACACCTTGTAC. Translated, it gives CASSPGTGGNTLY. The entire CDR3 sequence reads CASSPGTGGNTLYF.

Concerning this clone itself: All gene names here are mouse names. The CDR3 is cut off 1 residue early in the read; its end comes from the germline J gene. The rearrangement uses TRBV5 and TRBJ2-3, with D unclear. The V end lost 1 base, the J end lost 0 bases, and 8 bases lay between the germline ends. Germline CDR1 is LGHNA and CDR2 is YNLKQL (reference sequence). The CDR3 runs to 15 residues. The CDR3 DNA, read in part, is TGTGCCAGCAGCCAAGGACAATTTAGTGCAGAAACGCTGTAT. Protein sequence: CASSQGQFSAETLY. The CDR3 in full is CASSQGQFSAETLYF.

As for this clone: Gene names and germline match the mouse. The read ends 1 residue shy of where the CDR3 ends; the end is completed using the germline J gene. This rearrangement joins TRBV1 to TRBJ1-1; 7 bases map to TRBD1. Germline CDR1 is NSQYPW and CDR2 is LRSPGD (reference sequence). This CDR3 region has 15 residues. The trim removed 3 bases at V and 0 bases at J, leaving 4 bases unmatched. This CDR3 is CTCSARGRANTEVFF. Incomplete CDR3 DNA: TGCACCTGCAGTGCCAGGGGGAGAGCAAACACAGAAGTCTTC. Full variable domain (outside the CDR3, taken from reference TRBV1 and TRBJ1-1): VTLLEQNPRWRLVPRGQAVNLRCILKNSQYPWMSWYQQDLQKQLQWLFTLRSPGDKEVKSLPGADYLATRVTDTELRLQVANMSQGRTLYCTCSARGRANTEVFFGKGTRLTVV.

With respect to this clone: The gene symbols are mouse symbols. Partial CDR3 DNA: TGTGCCAGCGGTGATAGTCAGGCAAACACAGAAGTCTTC. As protein: CASGDSQANTEVF. The full CDR3 reads CASGDSQANTEVFF. The chain has TRBV13-2 and TRBJ1-1; D remains unclear. Read coverage stops 1 residue before the CDR3 terminus; the germline J gene supplies the remainder. The CDR3 spans 14 residues. Germline V gene lookup returns CDR1 NNHNN and CDR2 SYGAGS (reference sequence). Trimming took off 1 base at V and 0 bases at J, with 7 bases between the two ends.

Note on this clone: Mouse gene names and germline throughout. Read coverage stops 1 residue before the CDR3 terminus; the germline J gene supplies the remainder. V gene TRBV13-2 combines with J gene TRBJ2-1; no firm D call. Germline CDR1 is NNHNN and CDR2 is SYGAGS (reference sequence). The CDR3 has 14 residues. Trimming cost V 1 base and J 1 base, with 6 bases left between them. CDR3 DNA, as far as it was read: TGTGCCAGCGGTGATCTGGTGAACTATGCTGAGCAGTTC. Protein product: CASGDLVNYAEQF. The complete CDR3 protein is CASGDLVNYAEQFF.

About this clone itself: Gene labels here are mouse ones. The missing CDR3 end, 1 residue past where the read stops, is filled in from the germline J gene. The rearrangement links TRBV13-2 to TRBJ1-4; 10 bases line up with TRBD1. Trimming took 2 bases from V and 3 from J; bases not matched to a gene: 4. The CDR3 consists of 16 residues. Germline V gives CDR1 NNHNN, CDR2 SYGAGS (reference sequence). The part of the CDR3 DNA that was read is TGTGCCAGCGGTGAGCCGGGACAGGGGACCAACGAAAGATTATTT. It is translated as CASGEPGQGTNERLF. The complete CDR3 sequence is CASGEPGQGTNERLFF.

Of note for this clone: Mouse gene names apply. The CDR3 is cut off 1 residue early in the read; its end comes from the germline J gene. The chain employs TRBV20 and TRBJ1-2, with D possibly matching TRBD1 (6 bases). CDR1 is GFQATS and CDR2 is STVNSAI in the germline V gene. The CDR3 is made up of 14 amino acids. V lost 2 bases to trimming and J lost 0 bases, with 10 bases between them. The sequenced CDR3 bases are TGTGGTGCTAGGACTGGGACATCAAACTCCGACTACACC. Its translation is CGARTGTSNSDYT. The whole CDR3 protein reads CGARTGTSNSDYTF.

For this clone: Gene names follow the mouse nomenclature. The read halts 1 residue ahead of the CDR3 end, with the missing end drawn from the germline J gene. Other DNA sequences from this sample encode an identical CDR3 as well. This chain links TRBV26 with TRBJ1-2, with D maybe TRBD1 (5 bases). The CDR3 runs to 13 residues. Germline lookup yields CDR1 KGHPV and CDR2 FQNQEV (reference sequence). Trimming took off 4 bases at V and 4 bases at J, with 10 bases between the two ends. CDR3 region: CASSPQGSSDYTF. The part of the CDR3 DNA that was read is TGTGCCAGCAGTCCCCAGGGTAGCTCCGACTACACC.

This clone was observed a handful of times. The genes are named according to mouse. The CDR3 is cut off 1 residue early in the read; its end comes from the germline J gene. The rearrangement joins TRBV14 to TRBJ2-7, with D unresolved. Germline lookup yields CDR1 SGHDT and CDR2 FRDEAV. The ends were cut back, 3 bases at V and 3 bases at J, with 4 bases in the middle. The CDR3 runs to 11 residues. CDR3 region: CASSSDYEQYF. The sequenced part of the CDR3 DNA is TGTGCCAGCAGTTCAGACTATGAACAGTAC. The whole variable domain, remainder taken from reference TRBV14 and TRBJ2-7, is EAGVTQSPRYAVLQEGQAVSFWCDPISGHDTLYWYQQPRDQGPQLLVYFRDEAVIDNSQLPSDRFSAVRPKGTNSTLKIQSAKQGDTATYLCASSSDYEQYFGPGTRLTVL.

Regarding this clone: Gene labels here are mouse ones. The read ends 1 residue before the CDR3 terminus; that terminus is restored from the germline J gene. The sample has other DNA sequences that encode this CDR3 too. The rearrangement uses TRBV1 and TRBJ2-5; 13 nucleotides align to TRBD2. Per germline, CDR1 NSQYPW and CDR2 LRSPGD (reference sequence). The CDR3 consists of 15 residues. The V and J ends lost 3 bases and 6 bases, in that order; junction bases with no gene match: 3. CDR3 amino acids: CTCSADWGGQDTQYF. The covered CDR3 bases are TGCACCTGCAGTGCGGACTGGGGGGGCCAGGACACCCAGTAC.

This clone was seen only a few times. Gene names and germline match the mouse. Sequencing ends 1 residue short of the CDR3 end; the germline J gene provides the rest. The V call is TRBV19, the J call TRBJ1-6; no firm D call. TRBJ1-6 qualifies as an ORF whose function is uncertain. V dropped 1 base and J dropped 3 bases, with 5 bases sitting between them. Germline V lookup: CDR1 FNHDT, CDR2 SITEND (reference sequence). CDR3 length: 14 amino acids. The sequenced CDR3 bases are TGTGCCAGCAGTATACAAAACTATAATTCGCCCCTCTAC. Its protein is CASSIQNYNSPLY. The whole CDR3 sequence reads CASSIQNYNSPLYF.

Concerning this clone itself: Each gene name is a mouse one. The read ends 1 residue early relative to the CDR3; the germline J gene fills the gap. The chain has TRBV19 and TRBJ2-4; tentatively, D is TRBD1 (6 bases). Germline CDR1 reads FNHDT; CDR2 reads SITEND (reference sequence). This CDR3 has 15 residues. V was trimmed by 2 bases and J by 1 base, leaving 11 bases between them. CDR3 DNA (partial): TGTGCCAGCAGTATGCAGGGGCGACGTCAAAACACCTTGTAC. Amino acids: CASSMQGRRQNTLY. The entire CDR3 reads CASSMQGRRQNTLYF.

Only a few counts were recorded for this clone. All gene names here are mouse names. The CDR3 end falls 1 residue outside the read, so it is completed with the germline J gene. The chain uses TRBV19 and TRBJ1-3, with 7 nucleotides matching TRBD1. V lost 5 bases and J lost 3; bases outside the gene matches: 2. CDR1 and CDR2 (germline): FNHDT, SITEND (reference sequence). CDR3 size: 13 residues. The CDR3 spells CASRGGDGNTLYF. Partial CDR3 DNA: TGTGCCAGCAGAGGGGGCGATGGAAATACGCTCTAT.

Notes on this clone: The gene names given are mouse names. The observed sequence ends 1 residue before the CDR3 terminus, with the missing tail filled in from the germline J gene. The J gene is TRBJ2-5, the V gene TRBV23; the table assigns TRBD2, which was not confirmed against the DNA. Per the germline V gene, CDR1 is KGHTA and CDR2 is FQNQQP. The CDR3 runs to 15 residues. The sequenced CDR3 bases are TGCTCCAGCAGTCAATCGAGGGGGGGGCGGAACACCCAGTAC. This encodes CSSSQSRGGRNTQY. The whole CDR3 protein is CSSSQSRGGRNTQYF.

With respect to this clone: The genes are named according to mouse. The CDR3 is cut off 1 residue early in the read; its end comes from the germline J gene. The V call is TRBV31, the J call TRBJ1-2, with D unresolved. Germline CDR1 is GKSSPN and CDR2 is SITVG. The germline V and J ends were trimmed by 2 bases and 0 bases, with 7 bases remaining between them. The CDR3 covers 13 residues. CDR3 sequence reads: CAWSSTSNSDYTF. Partial CDR3 DNA: TGTGCCTGGAGTTCGACATCAAACTCCGACTACACC.

Regarding this clone: Gene names and germline refer to mouse. Sequencing ends 1 residue short of the CDR3 end; the germline J gene provides the rest. The chain is built from TRBV20 and TRBJ2-1; D gene uncertain. This CDR3 region has 13 residues. Germline-derived CDR1 and CDR2 are GFQATS and STVNSAI. Trimming removed 2 bases at V and 1 base at J, with 6 bases between. The sequenced CDR3 bases are TGTGGTGCTAGGACTGTCAACTATGCTGAGCAGTTC. It translates to CGARTVNYAEQF. The complete CDR3 sequence is CGARTVNYAEQFF.

This clone was detected only a few times. These gene names are mouse names. The CDR3 end is not reached by the read, which stops 1 residue before it; the germline J gene fills it in. This sequence joins TRBV5 and TRBJ1-4, with TRBD1 matching 7 bases. The CDR3 is 15 amino acids. J gave up 3 bases and V 1 base, and 2 bases lay outside the gene matches. The V gene's germline CDR1 is LGHNA and CDR2 YNLKQL (reference sequence). The sequenced part of the CDR3 DNA is TGTGCCAGCAGCCAAGCCGGGACAGCCAACGAAAGATTATTT. Translation: CASSQAGTANERLF. The complete CDR3 sequence is CASSQAGTANERLFF.

Points on this clone: Gene names and germline refer to mouse. The CDR3 is cut off 1 residue early in the read; its end comes from the germline J gene. This chain uses TRBV13-2 with TRBJ1-1, with D unresolved. V was cut by 0 bases and J by 0 bases, with 6 bases left in between. The CDR3 runs to 14 residues. The V gene's germline CDR1 is NNHNN and CDR2 SYGAGS (reference sequence). The part of the CDR3 DNA that was read is TGTGCCAGCGGTGATGAGGTTGCAAACACAGAAGTCTTC. Its translation is CASGDEVANTEVF. The CDR3 in full is CASGDEVANTEVFF.

About this clone: Gene labels here are mouse ones. From the germline J gene comes the end of the CDR3, since the read stops 1 residue before it. The chain recombines TRBV13-1 with TRBJ1-5; TRBD1 matches 9 bases. CDR1 and CDR2 (germline): NSHNY, SYGAGN. V lost 5 bases and J lost 1; bases outside the gene matches: 4. This CDR3 contains 15 residues. The sequenced CDR3 bases are TGTGCCAGCAGCACAGACAGGGGGAACAACCAGGCTCCGCTT. Protein: CASSTDRGNNQAPL. The CDR3 reads in full as CASSTDRGNNQAPLF.

To note about this clone: Genes here carry mouse names. The read is 1 residue too short to cover the CDR3 end, so that end is filled in from the germline J gene. The chain joins TRBV13-2 to TRBJ2-1; the D is unclear. Germline CDR1 reads NNHNN; CDR2 reads SYGAGS (reference sequence). This CDR3 has 14 residues. V dropped 6 bases and J dropped 3 bases, with 13 bases sitting between them. The CDR3 is CASALEGGYAEQFF. Incomplete CDR3 DNA: TGTGCCAGCGCCTTGGAAGGAGGCTATGCTGAGCAGTTC.

On this clone itself: Gene names and germline match the mouse. The sequence runs out 1 residue before the end of the CDR3; the remainder is reconstructed from the germline J gene. The chain recombines TRBV13-3 with TRBJ2-3; 8 bases align to TRBD2. V gave up 0 bases and J gave up 4 bases; unmatched junction bases: 4. Germline CDR1 NNHDY, CDR2 SYVADS. This CDR3 is 15 amino acids long. CDR3 DNA, as far as it was read: TGTGCCAGCAGTGATGCATGGGGGGGGACAGAAACGCTGTAT. Its translation is CASSDAWGGTETLY. The CDR3, in full, reads CASSDAWGGTETLYF.

Remarks on this clone: Mouse names are used for the genes. Read coverage stops 1 residue before the CDR3 terminus; the germline J gene supplies the remainder. The chain carries TRBV13-3 and TRBJ1-6; a possible D gene is TRBD1 (6 bases). TRBJ1-6 is identified as an open reading frame with a role that is uncertain. Germline-derived CDR1 and CDR2 are NNHDY and SYVADS. The CDR3 extends over 14 amino acids. V lost 6 bases and J lost 3, with 10 bases in between. The CDR3 loop is CASKPGHYNSPLYF. The sequenced CDR3 bases are TGTGCCAGCAAACCGGGACACTATAATTCGCCCCTCTAC.